One sample yielded the 5 T cell receptor beta chains listed below, sequenced in a study of OX40 agonist ivuxolimab in advanced cancers. Assay used: immunoSEQ multiplex PCR; TCRdb lists only in-frame clones, some missing. The sample holds 45,000 to 50,000 clones, more than 80% seen once. The sequencing here drew on CD4+ or CD8+ T cells sorted from blood, taken in a trial of the OX40 agonist ivuxolimab. The origin of the receptors is an adult with an advanced solid tumor such as melanoma, head and neck, liver or kidney cancer.

The chain combines TRBV27 with TRBJ1-5; D is uncertain. In germline, CDR1 is MNHEY, CDR2 SMNVEV (reference sequence). V was clipped by 4 bases and J by 4 bases, with 5 bases between them. The CDR3 runs to 12 residues. The CDR3 protein is CASSSGNQPQHF. CDR3 sequence (DNA): TGTGCCAGCAGTTCCGGAAATCAGCCCCAGCATTTT.

This clone was found a few times. CDR3 bases: TGTGCCAGTAGGACAGACACTGAAGCTTTCTTT. It codes for CASRTDTEAFF. The V and J genes are TRBV6-6 and TRBJ1-1; maybe TRBD1 (6 bases). Germline lookup yields CDR1 MNHNY and CDR2 SVGAGI (reference sequence). The CDR3 runs to 11 residues. V lost 9 bases, J lost 3 bases, and 8 bases lay in between.

The CDR3 DNA reads as TGTGCCAGCAGCCCGGGCCCGTACGAGCAGTACTTC. This codes for CASSPGPYEQYF. The chain couples TRBV7-9 to TRBJ2-5; no reliable D call. The DNA end is more similar to TRBJ2-7, so the J call may be wrong. The CDR3 covers 12 residues. Germline V CDR1 and CDR2: SEHNR, FQNEAQ (reference sequence).

This chain uses TRBV7-9 with TRBJ1-1; no reliable D call. Trimming pared 9 bases from V and 1 base from J, leaving 15 bases between. This CDR3 is built from 14 residues. Germline V gene sequence: CDR1 SEHNR, CDR2 FQNEAQ (reference sequence). CDR3: CASDLVGSNTEAFF. CDR3 nucleotides: TGTGCCAGTGATCTCGTGGGGTCGAACACTGAAGCTTTCTTT.

This sequence joins TRBV29-1 and TRBJ2-7, with D possibly being TRBD2 (5 bases). V shed 2 bases and J shed 1 base, with 15 bases lying between them. CDR1 and CDR2 from the germline V gene are SQVTM and ANQGSEA. The CDR3 contains 15 residues. CDR3 nucleotides: TGCAGCGTTGAATCGGGAATGGAAAGGTCCTACGAGCAGTACTTC. Its protein product is CSVESGMERSYEQYF.